The sequence of this T cell receptor (beta chain) was determined in a study of T cell responses to AZD1222 COVID-19 vaccine. Germline CDR1 and CDR2: MNHEY and SVGEGT. The ends were cut back, 6 bases at V and 2 bases at J, with 16 bases in the middle. This CDR3 contains 15 residues. Method: immunoSEQ multiplex PCR; TCRdb's copy keeps in-frame clones and lacks some. The sample holds some 110,000 clones, about 90% seen once. As concerns this clone: What it recognizes is unknown.

Study findings and constraints: The study identified only a handful of AZD1222 recipients as seropositive at baseline. Only after the peak T cell response were repertoires sampled.

The sequencing used peripheral blood, collected 28 days after the second AZD1222 dose. This TCR came from an adult who received the AZD1222 COVID-19 vaccine. The chain links TRBV6-2 or TRBV6-3 to TRBJ2-5; D possibly uses TRBD1 or TRBD2 (5 bases each). This CDR3 reads CASSRNWGWQETQYF. Written as DNA, the CDR3 is TGTGCCAGCAGCCGAAATTGGGGGTGGCAAGAGACCCAGTACTTC.